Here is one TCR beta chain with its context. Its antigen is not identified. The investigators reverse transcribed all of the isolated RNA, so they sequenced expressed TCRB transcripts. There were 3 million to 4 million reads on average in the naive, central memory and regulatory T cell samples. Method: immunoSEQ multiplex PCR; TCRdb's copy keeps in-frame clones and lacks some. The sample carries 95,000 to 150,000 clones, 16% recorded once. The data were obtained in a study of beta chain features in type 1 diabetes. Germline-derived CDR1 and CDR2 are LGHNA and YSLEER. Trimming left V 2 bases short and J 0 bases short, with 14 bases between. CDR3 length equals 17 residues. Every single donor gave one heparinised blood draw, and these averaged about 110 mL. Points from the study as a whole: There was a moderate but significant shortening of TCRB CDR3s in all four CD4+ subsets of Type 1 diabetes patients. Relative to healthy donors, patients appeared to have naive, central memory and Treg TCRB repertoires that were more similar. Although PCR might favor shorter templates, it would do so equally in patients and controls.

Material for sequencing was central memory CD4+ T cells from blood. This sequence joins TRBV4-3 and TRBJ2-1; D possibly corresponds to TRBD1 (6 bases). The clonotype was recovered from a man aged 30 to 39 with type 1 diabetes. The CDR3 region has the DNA TGCGCCAGCAGCCAAAGATCAGGACAGAGCTCCTACAATGAGCAGTTCTTC. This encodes CASSQRSGQSSYNEQFF.